The clone carrying this T cell receptor (beta chain) was seen many times. Its antigen is still unknown. CDR3 size: 14 residues. The germline V gene encodes CDR1 DFQATT and CDR2 SNEGSKA (reference sequence). Trimming took off 5 bases at V and 0 bases at J, with 12 bases between the two ends. The sample is drawn from a study of identical twins. Study observations and caveats: Conclusions relied on cross-sectional statistical analysis, not following the same donors. Models underestimated out-of-frame TCR alpha sharing in monozygotic twins.

Each cDNA held unique molecular identifiers, and template switching gave it a universal primer site. TCRdb reprocessed the 5' RACE reads via MiXCR and lists one record per CDR3 protein. The top ten hold less than 2% of the sample, which has roughly 630,000 distinct CDR3 sequences, around 7.4% seen once. Everyone who donated was a healthy Caucasian. These same records also appear under a second study, on yellow fever vaccine responses in identical twins.

The chain recombines TRBV20-1 with TRBJ2-3; D might be TRBD2 (5 bases). What was sequenced was PBMCs. This TCR derives from a woman aged 18-29 years in good health. Here the CDR3 reads CSAPHRTSTDTQYF. DNA for the CDR3: TGCAGTGCTCCACATAGGACTAGCACAGATACGCAGTATTTT.